Listed below are T cell receptor beta chains from one sample, sequenced in a study of T cell responses to AZD1222 COVID-19 vaccine. TCRdb keeps only in-frame clones here, not all; method: immunoSEQ multiplex PCR. The sample has approximately 74,000 clones, roughly 83% seen once. This material consisted of peripheral blood, taken 28 days after the second AZD1222 dose. Receptor source: an adult who received the AZD1222 COVID-19 vaccine. CDR3s include the opening cysteine and the closing phenylalanine or tryptophan. Fields, in order: V gene, J gene, clone size, D gene, CDR3 DNA, CDR3 protein. D genes are given only for firm matches. Clone sizes are given selectively: once, few, many, or a class where the clone is expanded.

>TRBV6-5|TRBJ2-7|once|-
TGTGCCAGCAGTCCCGGGACTCCTCCCTACGAGCAGTACTTC
CASSPGTPPYEQYF
>TRBV2|TRBJ2-7|-|TRBD2
TGTGCCAGCGGCGAACTAGCGGGGTACGAGCAGTACTTC
CASGELAGYEQYF
>TRBV6-5|TRBJ2-1|-|TRBD2
TGTGCCAGCAGACCTACTAGCGGGGGGGGGAATGAGCAGTTCTTC
CASRPTSGGGNEQFF
>TRBV28|TRBJ2-7|-|-
TGTGCCAGCAGTTTTGGAGGGGCTGAGCAGTACTTC
CASSFGGAEQYF
>TRBV30|TRBJ2-3|-|TRBD1
TGTGCCTGGAGGAGAACCCGCATAGACAGGGGTTTGGCAGATACGCAGTATTTT
CAWRRTRIDRGLADTQYF
>TRBV6-5|TRBJ1-1|-|-
TGTGCCAGCGGAACTCAGGGGAGGACTGAAGCTTTCTTT
CASGTQGRTEAFF
>TRBV7-3|TRBJ1-1|-|-
TGTGCCAGCAGCCCATCCCCCGGGGTAGAAGCTTTCTTT
CASSPSPGVEAFF
>TRBV6-5|TRBJ1-2|-|-
TGTGCCAGCAGATACAGGGAACAAAATGGCTACACCTTC
CASRYREQNGYTF
>TRBV6-5|TRBJ1-5|once|-
TGTGCCAGCAGTCATAGTGATAGCAATCAGCCCCAGCATTTT
CASSHSDSNQPQHF
>TRBV5-4|TRBJ1-5|-|TRBD1
TGTGCCAGCAGCCTGGACAGGGCAAAGCCCCAGCATTTT
CASSLDRAKPQHF
>TRBV12-5|TRBJ2-7|-|-
TGTGCTAGTGGTTTGGTACTAGGGACGCCAGGCTACGAGCAGTACTTC
CASGLVLGTPGYEQYF
>TRBV6-5|TRBJ1-2|-|TRBD1
TGTGCCAGCAGTTACGGACAGGGACTTAACTATGGCTACACCTTC
CASSYGQGLNYGYTF
>TRBV5-5|TRBJ1-2|-|-
TGTGCCAGCAGCTTGGCTCGGGGGGTATATGGCTACACCTTC
CASSLARGVYGYTF
>TRBV6-5|TRBJ1-2|-|TRBD1
TGTGCCAGCAGGGTAGGACAGGACTATGGCTACACCTTC
CASRVGQDYGYTF
>TRBV5-1|TRBJ1-3|-|-
TGCGCCAGCAGCGTCGAACAGGGCCGACCTGGAAACACCATATATTTT
CASSVEQGRPGNTIYF
>TRBV6-1|TRBJ2-5|-|-
TGTGCCAGCAATGTAGCCACAGGCAGGGGAGGAGAGACCCAGTACTTC
CASNVATGRGGETQYF
>TRBV5-1|TRBJ2-3|once|-
TGCGCCAGCAGCTTGGGCGGAACTAGCACAGATACGCAGTATTTT
CASSLGGTSTDTQYF
>TRBV30|TRBJ2-2|-|-
TGTGCCTGGATAGGGGAGTCAGGATTCACCGGGGAGCTGTTTTTT
CAWIGESGFTGELFF
>TRBV18|TRBJ1-1|-|-
TGTGCCAGCTCACCCCCAGGACCCCCAAGGGAGAACACTGAAGCTTTCTTT
CASSPPGPPRENTEAFF
>TRBV5-1|TRBJ2-7|-|TRBD2
TGCGCCAGCAGCTTGGATGGCGGGAGGGTCGAGCAGTACTTC
CASSLDGGRVEQYF
>TRBV6-5|TRBJ2-1|once|TRBD2
TGTGCCAGCACCTGGGGGGGGAATGAGCAGTTCTTC
CASTWGGNEQFF
>TRBV11-3|TRBJ1-4|-|-
TGTGCCAGCAGCCCGGAAGGGGGTTTTAATGAAAAACTGTTTTTT
CASSPEGGFNEKLFF
>TRBV27|TRBJ1-5|-|-
TGTGCCAGCAGTTTATTCGGGCAGGCTTTAAGTCAGCCCCAGCATTTT
CASSLFGQALSQPQHF
>TRBV10-3|TRBJ1-3|-|-
TGTGCCATCAGTGAGCCGGTAGGGGCTGGAAACACCATATATTTT
CAISEPVGAGNTIYF
>TRBV10-3|TRBJ1-6|-|-
TGTGCCATCAGTGAGAGGCCCAGGGATAATTCACCCCTCCACTTT
CAISERPRDNSPLHF
>TRBV11-3|TRBJ1-3|-|-
TGTGCCAGCGGCCTGCAGGGTACCACCATATATTTT
CASGLQGTTIYF
>TRBV9|TRBJ2-5|once|-
TGTGCCAGCAGCGTAGGTGGAGAGACCCAGTACTTC
CASSVGGETQYF
>TRBV10-3|TRBJ1-1|-|-
TGTGCCATCTCAAGACAGGCCGCGAACACTGAAGCTTTCTTT
CAISRQAANTEAFF
>TRBV2|TRBJ2-1|few|-
TGTGCCAGCAGGGGTCATAGCTCCTACAATGAGCAGTTCTTC
CASRGHSSYNEQFF
>TRBV29-1|TRBJ1-2|-|-
TGCAGCGCCCAAGGGTCAGGGACCTATGGCTACACCTTC
CSAQGSGTYGYTF
>TRBV28|TRBJ2-1|-|TRBD2
TGTGCCAGCAGTTTTGGACTAGCGGGAGCCAATGAGCAGTTCTTC
CASSFGLAGANEQFF
>TRBV5-1|TRBJ2-7|few|TRBD1
TGCGCCAGCAGCCAGGGGGTTCTCTACGAGCAGTACTTC
CASSQGVLYEQYF
>TRBV19|TRBJ1-2|few|-
TGTGCCAGTAGTATAACCAGGACTTCCCGCTATGGCTACACCTTC
CASSITRTSRYGYTF
>TRBV11-2|TRBJ1-2|few|-
TGTGCCAGCCTCGGGGGGGCCCCGTTCTATGGCTACACCTTC
CASLGGAPFYGYTF
>TRBV2|TRBJ2-7|few|-
TGTGCCAGCAGTGAAAATGGAGATACCTCCTACGAGCAGTACTTC
CASSENGDTSYEQYF
>TRBV7-9|TRBJ2-3|-|-
TGTGCCAGCAGCCTCCGGGACACAGATACGCAGTATTTT
CASSLRDTDTQYF
>TRBV6-6|TRBJ2-7|-|-
TGTGCCAGCAGTTACGACACCGTTTCCGGGGGCGAGCAGTACTTC
CASSYDTVSGGEQYF
>TRBV5-6|TRBJ2-1|-|-
TGTGCCAGCAGCTTGAAGAACCTCAGAAGCAATGAGCAGTTCTTC
CASSLKNLRSNEQFF
>TRBV28|TRBJ1-3|-|-
TGTGCCAGCAGTTTATATGGGCAGGGGTCTGGAAACACCATATATTTT
CASSLYGQGSGNTIYF
>TRBV7-3|TRBJ2-5|-|-
TGTGCCAGCAGCTCCCCCCGCCGCCAGTACTTC
CASSSPRRQYF
>TRBV27|TRBJ2-5|-|-
TGTGCCAGCAGTCCCCCCGGTTTGAGGGTCGGGGAGACCCAGTACTTC
CASSPPGLRVGETQYF
>TRBV7-2|TRBJ2-1|-|-
TGTGCCAGCAGCTTAGTAGGGGCGTCTTACAATGAGCAGTTCTTC
CASSLVGASYNEQFF
>TRBV7-2|TRBJ1-3|-|-
TGTGCCAGCAGCTCCGCGGGAGGAAACACCATATATTTT
CASSSAGGNTIYF
>TRBV15|TRBJ1-2|-|-
TGTGCCACCAGCAGAGTCCCCCCCCGAGGCTACACCTTC
CATSRVPPRGYTF
>TRBV7-9|TRBJ2-3|-|TRBD2
TGTGCCAGCAGCGACGGACTAGCGGCAGATACGCAGTATTTT
CASSDGLAADTQYF
>TRBV7-3|TRBJ2-3|-|-
TGTGCCAGCAGCTTAGCGGGGAGTAGCACAGATACGCAGTATTTT
CASSLAGSSTDTQYF
>TRBV7-9|TRBJ1-3|-|-
TGTGCCAGCAGCGCCCAAAACACCATATATTTT
CASSAQNTIYF